The sequence of this TCR beta chain was determined in a study of blood T cell repertoires in COVID-19. About the research overall: Italy, Spain and the United States were the sources of the convalescent and acute COVID-19 samples. Sample material is recorded as cDNA or gDNA derived from T cells, B-cell-depleted T cells, or PBMCs.

Germline lookup yields CDR1 SQVTM and CDR2 ANQGSEA. The junction had 3 bases not matched to a gene; V was cut back by 6 bases and J by 4 bases. The CDR3 is 13 amino acids. Participants came from around 25 US areas, aged about 18 to 89 years. Cohort allocation depended upon clinical history that participants reported. The method was immunoSEQ multiplex PCR; TCRdb's version includes in-frame clones alone and lacks a portion of them. The repertoire consists of 400,000 to 500,000 clones, with about 88% occurring once and the leading ten covering roughly 1.4%. This TCR was sampled from a young woman who had been exposed to COVID-19. V is TRBV29-1 and J is TRBJ1-5, with TRBD1 matching over 10 bases. The sequencing input was PBMCs or T cells enriched from blood (not recorded which). Here the CDR3 DNA reads TGCAGCGTGGGACAGGGGTTGAATCAGCCCCAGCATTTT. Translation: CSVGQGLNQPQHF.